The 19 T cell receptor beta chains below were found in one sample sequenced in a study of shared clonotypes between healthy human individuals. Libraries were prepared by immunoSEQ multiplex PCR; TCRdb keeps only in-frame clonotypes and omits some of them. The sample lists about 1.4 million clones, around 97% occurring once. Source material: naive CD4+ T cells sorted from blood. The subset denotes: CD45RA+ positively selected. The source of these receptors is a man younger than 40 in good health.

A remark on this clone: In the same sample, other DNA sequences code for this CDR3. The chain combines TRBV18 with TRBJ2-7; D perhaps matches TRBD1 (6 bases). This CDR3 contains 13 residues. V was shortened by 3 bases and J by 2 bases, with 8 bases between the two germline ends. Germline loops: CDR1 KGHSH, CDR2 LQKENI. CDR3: CASSPAGAYEQYF. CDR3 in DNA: TGTGCCAGCTCACCTGCAGGGGCCTACGAGCAGTACTTC.

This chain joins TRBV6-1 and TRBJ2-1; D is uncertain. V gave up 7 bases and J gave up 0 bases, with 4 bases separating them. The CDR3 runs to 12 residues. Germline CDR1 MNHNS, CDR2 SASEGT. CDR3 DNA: TGTGCCAGCAAACGCTCCTACAATGAGCAGTTCTTC. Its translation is CASKRSYNEQFF.

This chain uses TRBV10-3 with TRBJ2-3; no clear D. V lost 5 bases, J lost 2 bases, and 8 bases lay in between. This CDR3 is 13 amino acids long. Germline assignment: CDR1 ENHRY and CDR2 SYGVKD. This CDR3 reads CAISSDPTDTQYF. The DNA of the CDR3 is TGTGCCATCAGTTCGGACCCCACAGATACGCAGTATTTT.

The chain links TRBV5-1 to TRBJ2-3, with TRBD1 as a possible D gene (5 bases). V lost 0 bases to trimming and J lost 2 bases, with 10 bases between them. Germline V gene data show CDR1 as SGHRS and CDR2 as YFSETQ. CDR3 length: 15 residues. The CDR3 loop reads CASSLGGSVTDTQYF. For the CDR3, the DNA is TGCGCCAGCAGCTTGGGGGGCTCGGTCACAGATACGCAGTATTTT. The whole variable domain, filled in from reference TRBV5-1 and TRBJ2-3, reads KAGVTQTPRYLIKTRGQQVTLSCSPISGHRSVSWYQQTPGQGLQFLFEYFSETQRNKGNFPGRFSGRQFSNSRSEMNVSTLELGDSALYLCASSLGGSVTDTQYFGPGTRLTVL.

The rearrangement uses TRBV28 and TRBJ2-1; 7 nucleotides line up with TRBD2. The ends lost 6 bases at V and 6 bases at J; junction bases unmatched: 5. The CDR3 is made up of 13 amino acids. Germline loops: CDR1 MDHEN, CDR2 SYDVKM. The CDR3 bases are TGTGCCAGCAGCTGGGGGGGGATCAATGAGCAGTTCTTC. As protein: CASSWGGINEQFF.

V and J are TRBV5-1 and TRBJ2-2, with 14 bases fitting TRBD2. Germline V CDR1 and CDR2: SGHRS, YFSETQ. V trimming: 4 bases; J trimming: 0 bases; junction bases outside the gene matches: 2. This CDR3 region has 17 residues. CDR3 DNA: TGCGCCAGCAGCCCGACTAGCGGGAGGGCGAACACCGGGGAGCTGTTTTTT. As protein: CASSPTSGRANTGELFF.

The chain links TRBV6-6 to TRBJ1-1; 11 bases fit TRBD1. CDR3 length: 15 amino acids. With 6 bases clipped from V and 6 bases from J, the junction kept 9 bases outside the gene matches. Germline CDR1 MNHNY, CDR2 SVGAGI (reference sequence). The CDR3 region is CASRNRDRGFSEAFF. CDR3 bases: TGTGCCAGCAGGAACCGGGACAGGGGGTTCTCTGAAGCTTTCTTT.

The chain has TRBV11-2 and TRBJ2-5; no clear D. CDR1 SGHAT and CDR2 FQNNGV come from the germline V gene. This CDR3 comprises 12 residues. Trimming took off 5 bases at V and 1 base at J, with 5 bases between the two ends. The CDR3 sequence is CASSRSQETQYF. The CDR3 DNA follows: TGTGCCAGCAGCCGTAGCCAAGAGACCCAGTACTTC.

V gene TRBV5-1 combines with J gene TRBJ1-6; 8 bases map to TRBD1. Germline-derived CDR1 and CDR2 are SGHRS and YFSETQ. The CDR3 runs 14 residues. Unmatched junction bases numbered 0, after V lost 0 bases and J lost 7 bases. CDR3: CASSLGQGNSPLHF. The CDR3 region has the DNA TGCGCCAGCAGCTTGGGACAGGGGAATTCACCCCTCCACTTT. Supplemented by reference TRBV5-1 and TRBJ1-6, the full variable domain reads KAGVTQTPRYLIKTRGQQVTLSCSPISGHRSVSWYQQTPGQGLQFLFEYFSETQRNKGNFPGRFSGRQFSNSRSEMNVSTLELGDSALYLCASSLGQGNSPLHFGNGTRLTVT.

The CDR3 DNA follows: TGCGCCAGCAGCTTTTCCCGCGGGGGGAGTGAGCAGTTCTTC. Encoded protein: CASSFSRGGSEQFF. The chain employs TRBV5-1 and TRBJ2-1, with 8 bases aligning to TRBD2. Germline loops: CDR1 SGHRS, CDR2 YFSETQ. This CDR3 spans 14 amino acids. Unmatched junction bases numbered 7, after V lost 2 bases and J lost 9 bases.

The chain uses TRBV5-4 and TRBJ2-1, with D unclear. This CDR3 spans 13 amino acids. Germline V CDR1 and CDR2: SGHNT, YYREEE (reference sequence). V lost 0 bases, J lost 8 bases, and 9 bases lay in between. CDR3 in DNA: TGTGCCAGCAGCTTGGCCGCGGAATATGAGCAGTTCTTC. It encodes CASSLAAEYEQFF. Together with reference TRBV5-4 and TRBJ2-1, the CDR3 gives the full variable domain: ETGVTQSPTHLIKTRGQQVTLRCSSQSGHNTVSWYQQALGQGPQFIFQYYREEENGRGNFPPRFSGLQFPNYSSELNVNALELDDSALYLCASSLAAEYEQFFGPGTRLTVL.

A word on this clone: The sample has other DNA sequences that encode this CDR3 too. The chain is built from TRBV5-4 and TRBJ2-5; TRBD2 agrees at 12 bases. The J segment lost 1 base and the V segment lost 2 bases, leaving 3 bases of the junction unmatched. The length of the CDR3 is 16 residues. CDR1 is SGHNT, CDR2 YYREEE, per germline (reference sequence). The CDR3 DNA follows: TGTGCCAGCAGCTTAAAACTAGCGGGAGGCCAAGAGACCCAGTACTTC. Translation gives CASSLKLAGGQETQYF. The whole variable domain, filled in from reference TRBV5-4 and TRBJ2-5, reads ETGVTQSPTHLIKTRGQQVTLRCSSQSGHNTVSWYQQALGQGPQFIFQYYREEENGRGNFPPRFSGLQFPNYSSELNVNALELDDSALYLCASSLKLAGGQETQYFGPGTRLLVL.

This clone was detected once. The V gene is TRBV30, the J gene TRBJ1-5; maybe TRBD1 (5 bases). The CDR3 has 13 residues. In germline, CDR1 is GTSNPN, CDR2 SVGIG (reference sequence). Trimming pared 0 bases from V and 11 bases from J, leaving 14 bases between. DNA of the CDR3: TGTGCCTGGAGTGTACTGTCAGTGGGGGCCCAGCATTTT. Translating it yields CAWSVLSVGAQHF.

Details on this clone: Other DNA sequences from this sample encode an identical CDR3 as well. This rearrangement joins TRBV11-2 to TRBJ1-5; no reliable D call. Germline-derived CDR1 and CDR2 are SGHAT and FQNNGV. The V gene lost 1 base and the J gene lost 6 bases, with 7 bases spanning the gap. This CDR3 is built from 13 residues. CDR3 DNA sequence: TGTGCCAGCAGCTTAGTAGGCGGTCAGCCCCAGCATTTT. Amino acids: CASSLVGGQPQHF.

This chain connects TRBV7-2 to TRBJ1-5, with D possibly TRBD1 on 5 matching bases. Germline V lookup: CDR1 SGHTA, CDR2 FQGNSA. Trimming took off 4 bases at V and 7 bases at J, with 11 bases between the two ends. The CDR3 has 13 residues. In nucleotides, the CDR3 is TGTGCCAGCAGCTCTCAGGGAGCGCAGCCCCAGCATTTT. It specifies CASSSQGAQPQHF.

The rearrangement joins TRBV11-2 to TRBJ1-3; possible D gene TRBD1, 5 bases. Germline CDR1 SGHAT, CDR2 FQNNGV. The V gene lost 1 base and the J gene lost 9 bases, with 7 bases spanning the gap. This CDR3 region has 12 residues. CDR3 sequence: CASSLAGTTIYF. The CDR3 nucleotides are TGTGCCAGCAGCTTAGCGGGGACCACCATATATTTT.

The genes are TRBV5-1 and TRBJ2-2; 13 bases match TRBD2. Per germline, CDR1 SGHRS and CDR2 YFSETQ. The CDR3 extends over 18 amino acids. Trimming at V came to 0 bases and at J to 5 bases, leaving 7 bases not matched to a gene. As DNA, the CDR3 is TGCGCCAGCAGCTTGGAAATACTAGCGGGAGGGCCAACCGGGGAGCTGTTTTTT. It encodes CASSLEILAGGPTGELFF.

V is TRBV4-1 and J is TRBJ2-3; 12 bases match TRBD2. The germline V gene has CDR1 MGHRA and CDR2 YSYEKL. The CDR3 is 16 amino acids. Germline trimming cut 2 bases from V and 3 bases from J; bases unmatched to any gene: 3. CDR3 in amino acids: CASSQPTSGSTDTQYF. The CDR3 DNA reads TGCGCCAGCAGCCAACCGACTAGCGGGAGTACAGATACGCAGTATTTT.

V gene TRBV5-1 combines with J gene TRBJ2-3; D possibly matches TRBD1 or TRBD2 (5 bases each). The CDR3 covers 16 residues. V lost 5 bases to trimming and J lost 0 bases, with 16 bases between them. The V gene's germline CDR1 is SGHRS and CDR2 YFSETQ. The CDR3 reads CASRSRGGTSTDTQYF. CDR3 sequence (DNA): TGCGCCAGCAGAAGTCGGGGCGGCACTAGCACAGATACGCAGTATTTT.